The clone carrying this T cell receptor (beta chain) has only a few counts. No antigen is known for it. This sample stems from a study of cytomegalovirus exposure and HLA in healthy donors. Broader study findings: Reportedly, diagnosis of cytomegalovirus status by the classifier showed high specificity and sensitivity. Reportedly, a later analysis found an Asian-associated ancestry cluster had fewer N-insertions than the roughly 630-donor mean.

In the PCR, 60 Vbeta and 13 Jbeta primers were used. Sequencing was performed with immunoSEQ multiplex PCR; in TCRdb, only in-frame clones are kept and a portion is missing. The sample includes about 93,000 clones, roughly 79% of them seen just once. This CDR3 spans 14 amino acids. Germline CDR1 and CDR2: SNHLY and FYNNEI. Trimming took off 5 bases at V and 0 bases at J, with 8 bases between the two ends. The receptor comes from a man aged 25 to 45 in good health and CMV-seronegative. The chain employs TRBV2 and TRBJ1-5; possible D gene TRBD1, 5 bases. Input material: PBMCs. The CDR3 protein is CASSRDFSNQPQHF. CDR3 DNA sequence: TGTGCCAGCAGTCGGGACTTTAGCAATCAGCCCCAGCATTTT.